This passage covers 25 T cell receptor beta chains from one sample sequenced in a study of OX40 agonist ivuxolimab in advanced cancers. Profiled with immunoSEQ multiplex PCR; TCRdb holds only in-frame clones, not every one. The sample contains 89,000 or so clones, under 95% of which appear only once. The sample consisted of CD4+ or CD8+ T cells sorted from blood, taken in a trial of the OX40 agonist ivuxolimab. The origin of the receptors is an adult with an advanced solid tumor such as melanoma, head and neck, liver or kidney cancer.

The chain recombines TRBV29-1 with TRBJ2-3, with D hard to call. The length of the CDR3 is 9 residues. Trimming stripped 6 bases from V and 2 bases from J, with 0 bases between. Germline V CDR1 and CDR2: SQVTM, ANQGSEA. CDR3 sequence reads: CSVTDTQYF. The CDR3 DNA reads TGCAGCGTCACAGATACGCAGTATTTT.

The V and J genes are TRBV30 and TRBJ1-1; D is unresolved. Germline V gene lookup returns CDR1 GTSNPN and CDR2 SVGIG (reference sequence). The V gene lost 0 bases and the J gene lost 2 bases, with 7 bases spanning the gap. The length of the CDR3 is 13 residues. The CDR3 is CAWSVRRNTEAFF. The CDR3 nucleotides read TGTGCCTGGAGTGTACGTAGAAACACTGAAGCTTTCTTT.

The chain employs TRBV7-8 and TRBJ1-3; D is unresolved. Trimming stripped 1 base from V and 2 bases from J, with 9 bases between. This CDR3 spans 15 amino acids. Looked up from germline, CDR1 is SGHVS and CDR2 is FQNEAQ. CDR3 sequence reads: CASSLVLAPGNTIYF. CDR3 DNA sequence: TGTGCCAGCAGCTTAGTCCTCGCGCCTGGAAACACCATATATTTT.

The V and J genes are TRBV10-3 and TRBJ2-3; no definite D call. Trimming took 11 bases from V and 0 from J, leaving 6 bases between them. Looked up from germline, CDR1 is ENHRY and CDR2 is SYGVKD. The CDR3 covers 11 residues. The CDR3: CAVSSTDTQYF. In nucleotides, the CDR3 is TGTGCCGTCTCTAGCACAGATACGCAGTATTTT.

V gene TRBV14 combines with J gene TRBJ2-3, with TRBD1 as a possible D gene (5 bases). This CDR3 is 15 amino acids long. V shed 2 bases and J shed 0 bases, with 9 bases lying between them. CDR1 is SGHDN and CDR2 is FVKESK in the germline V gene. CDR3 in DNA: TGTGCCAGCAGCCAATGGGGCACTAGCACAGATACGCAGTATTTT. Its translation: CASSQWGTSTDTQYF. Together with reference TRBV14 and TRBJ2-3, the CDR3 gives the full variable domain: EAGVTQFPSHSVIEKGQTVTLRCDPISGHDNLYWYRRVMGKEIKFLLHFVKESKQDESGMPNNRFLAERTGGTYSTLKVQPAELEDSGVYFCASSQWGTSTDTQYFGPGTRLTVL.

J is TRBJ2-1 and V is TRBV6-6; D call uncertain. V was cut by 4 bases and J by 0 bases, with 13 bases left in between. The CDR3 runs 16 residues. The germline V gene has CDR1 MNHNY and CDR2 SVGAGI (reference sequence). The CDR3 loop is CASSSTKISSYNEQFF. CDR3 sequence (DNA): TGTGCCAGCAGTTCAACTAAGATAAGCTCCTACAATGAGCAGTTCTTC.

This clone appeared once. V is TRBV7-8 and J is TRBJ1-1, with a tentative D call TRBD1 (5 bases). Germline V gene sequence: CDR1 SGHVS, CDR2 FQNEAQ. V lost 1 base and J 0 bases, leaving 15 bases between the germline ends. This CDR3 spans 17 amino acids. This CDR3 reads CASSLGPRGIMNTEAFF. The CDR3, as DNA: TGTGCCAGCAGCTTAGGACCTCGGGGGATCATGAACACTGAAGCTTTCTTT.

The chain uses TRBV7-2 and TRBJ2-3; no firm D call. V shed 1 base and J shed 2 bases, with 4 bases lying between them. The CDR3 is 13 residues long. Per germline, CDR1 SGHTA and CDR2 FQGNSA. CDR3 region: CASSLVLTDTQYF. The DNA of the CDR3 is TGTGCCAGCAGCTTAGTCCTCACAGATACGCAGTATTTT.

The chain uses TRBV4-1 and TRBJ1-5; D gene unclear. The germline V gene has CDR1 MGHRA and CDR2 YSYEKL. This CDR3 is built from 16 residues. The germline V and J ends were trimmed by 4 bases and 2 bases, with 15 bases remaining between them. The CDR3 DNA reads as TGCGCCAGCAGCCCCCTTGGAGGGCAGCGCAATCAGCCCCAGCATTTT. Its translation: CASSPLGGQRNQPQHF.

This clone was seen once. The chain links TRBV15 to TRBJ2-3, with D tentatively TRBD2 (6 bases). The V gene lost 1 base and the J gene lost 2 bases, with 13 bases spanning the gap. The germline CDR1 and CDR2 sequences are LNHNV and YYDKDF (reference sequence). The CDR3 covers 16 residues. CDR3 coding DNA: TGTGCCACCAGCAGAGGGGGGGTATTTACCACAGATACGCAGTATTTT. It yields the protein CATSRGGVFTTDTQYF. Variable domain in full (rest from reference TRBV15 and TRBJ2-3): DAMVIQNPRYQVTQFGKPVTLSCSQTLNHNVMYWYQQKSSQAPKLLFHYYDKDFNNEADTPDNFQSRRPNTSFCFLDIRSPGLGDTAMYLCATSRGGVFTTDTQYFGPGTRLTVL.

The chain employs TRBV30 and TRBJ1-5, with a weak D call TRBD1 (6 bases). The CDR3 contains 13 residues. Germline CDR1 and CDR2: GTSNPN and SVGIG (reference sequence). Between the trimmed V and J ends, which lost 0 bases and 11 bases, there was a span of 14 bases. CDR3 coding DNA: TGTGCCTGGAGTGTGGGGGGGCGTGCGACCCAGCATTTT. Its protein is CAWSVGGRATQHF. Combining the CDR3 with reference TRBV30 and TRBJ1-5 gives the whole variable domain SQTIHQWPATLVQPVGSPLSLECTVEGTSNPNLYWYRQAAGRGLQLLFYSVGIGQISSEVPQNLSASRPQDRQFILSSKKLLLSDSGFYLCAWSVGGRATQHFGDGTRLSIL.

J is TRBJ2-1 and V is TRBV27; D unclear. The germline gives CDR1 MNHEY, CDR2 SMNVEV (reference sequence). The germline V and J ends were trimmed by 0 bases and 7 bases, with 7 bases remaining between them. This CDR3 is 13 amino acids long. Here the CDR3 DNA reads TGTGCCAGCAGTTTATCGAGCCAGAATGAGCAGTTCTTC. Translated: CASSLSSQNEQFF.

The chain employs TRBV28 and TRBJ2-6; a weak D match, TRBD2 (5 bases). V was trimmed by 5 bases and J by 0 bases, leaving 11 bases between them. Per the germline V gene, CDR1 is MDHEN and CDR2 is SYDVKM. There are 16 residues in the CDR3. The chain's CDR3 is CASSPVRDSGANVLTF. Written as DNA, the CDR3 is TGTGCCAGCAGTCCCGTGAGGGACTCTGGGGCCAACGTCCTGACTTTC.

The chain joins TRBV2 to TRBJ1-1; TRBD1 might be the D (6 bases). V lost 7 bases, J lost 4 bases, and 13 bases lay in between. Germline CDR1 reads SNHLY; CDR2 reads FYNNEI. CDR3 length equals 13 residues. As DNA, the CDR3 is TGTGCCAGCATCGCGGAGGGGGGCACTGAAGCTTTCTTT. Its translation is CASIAEGGTEAFF.

DNA of the CDR3: TGTGCCAGCAGAAAACACAGGGTCTATGGCTACACCTTC. It encodes CASRKHRVYGYTF. The chain uses TRBV28 and TRBJ1-2, with a weak D call TRBD1 (6 bases). The V gene lost 6 bases and the J gene lost 4 bases, with 12 bases spanning the gap. The germline gives CDR1 MDHEN, CDR2 SYDVKM. The CDR3 has 13 residues.

This clone was detected only a few times. V usage is TRBV30 and J usage is TRBJ1-1; D uncertain. Per germline, CDR1 GTSNPN and CDR2 SVGIG (reference sequence). Deletions cut 4 bases from V and 4 bases from J, with 10 bases between. The CDR3 sequence is 12 residues long. CDR3 protein: CAWIDLGTEAFF. In nucleotides, the CDR3 is TGTGCCTGGATTGACCTGGGCACTGAAGCTTTCTTT.

V gene TRBV27 combines with J gene TRBJ1-5, with a possible D match to TRBD1 (5 bases). This CDR3 is built from 15 residues. Germline V lookup: CDR1 MNHEY, CDR2 SMNVEV (reference sequence). V lost 1 base, J lost 4 bases, and 11 bases lay in between. CDR3 loop: CASSLWGTVNQPQHF. The CDR3 DNA reads as TGTGCCAGCAGTTTATGGGGGACCGTAAATCAGCCCCAGCATTTT.

The V and J genes are TRBV28 and TRBJ1-6, with D possibly being TRBD1 (5 bases). This CDR3 has 15 amino acids. V shed 5 bases and J shed 7 bases, with 15 bases lying between them. CDR1 MDHEN and CDR2 SYDVKM come from the germline V gene. The CDR3 sequence: CASSRGTELNSPLHF. The CDR3 DNA follows: TGTGCCAGCAGTCGAGGGACGGAGCTGAATTCACCCCTCCACTTT. Using reference TRBV28 and TRBJ1-6 for the parts outside the CDR3, the full variable domain is DVKVTQSSRYLVKRTGEKVFLECVQDMDHENMFWYRQDPGLGLRLIYFSYDVKMKEKGDIPEGYSVSREKKERFSLILESASTNQTSMYLCASSRGTELNSPLHFGNGTRLTVT.

In its sample, this clone was seen a few times. This chain connects TRBV2 to TRBJ1-1; D possibly corresponds to TRBD1 (6 bases). Germline CDR1 is SNHLY and CDR2 is FYNNEI. Trimming left V 5 bases short and J 0 bases short, with 10 bases between. The CDR3 extends over 14 amino acids. The CDR3 coding sequence is TGTGCCAGCAGTCGCAGGGGCATGAACACTGAAGCTTTCTTT. Translated: CASSRRGMNTEAFF.

The rearrangement uses TRBV30 and TRBJ1-5; possibly TRBD1 for D (6 bases). There are 15 residues in the CDR3. V was shortened by 5 bases and J by 4 bases, with 18 bases between the two germline ends. Germline CDR1 and CDR2: GTSNPN and SVGIG (reference sequence). Written as DNA, the CDR3 is TGTGCCTGGTCATTCGGGGACACCACAAATCAGCCCCAGCATTTT. Amino acid sequence: CAWSFGDTTNQPQHF.

This clone was seen a single time. The chain links TRBV28 to TRBJ1-2, with D tentatively TRBD1 (5 bases). Germline CDR1 and CDR2: MDHEN and SYDVKM. Trimming cost V 6 bases and J 2 bases, with 19 bases left between them. The CDR3 sequence is 16 residues long. CDR3 sequence: CASRDDKTDINYGYTF. The CDR3, as DNA: TGTGCCAGCAGGGATGATAAGACAGATATAAACTATGGCTACACCTTC.

The chain uses TRBV28 and TRBJ1-3; TRBD1 matches 8 bases. Germline-derived CDR1 and CDR2 are MDHEN and SYDVKM. The CDR3 has 15 amino acids. J gave up 7 bases and V 5 bases, and 10 bases lay outside the gene matches. CDR3 DNA: TGTGCCAGCAGTGTTTCCGGGACAGGCGGTAACACCATATATTTT. This encodes CASSVSGTGGNTIYF.

The chain employs TRBV7-3 and TRBJ2-1; 7 nucleotides agree with TRBD2. CDR1 and CDR2 (germline): SGHTA, FQGTGA. V shed 4 bases, J shed 8 bases, and the junction held 8 bases outside the gene matches. The CDR3 covers 14 residues. For the CDR3, the DNA is TGTGCCAGCAGCTCCGGGACTACTTTGGATGAGCAGTTCTTC. It encodes CASSSGTTLDEQFF.

The rearrangement joins TRBV4-3 to TRBJ2-1, with D tentatively TRBD1 or TRBD2 (5 bases each). From germline, CDR1 is LGHNA and CDR2 YSLEER. V lost 1 base and J 3 bases, leaving 19 bases between the germline ends. The CDR3 contains 18 residues. The CDR3 loop is CASSQGVHGAGNYNEQFF. The CDR3 DNA sequence: TGCGCCAGCAGCCAAGGGGTCCATGGGGCGGGTAACTACAATGAGCAGTTCTTC.

CDR3 nucleotides: TGTGCCAGCAGTGATCCCGCGAAGGATGAAAAACTGTTTTTT. Protein sequence: CASSDPAKDEKLFF. The chain is built from TRBV2 and TRBJ1-4, with no clear D. Germline-derived CDR1 and CDR2 are SNHLY and FYNNEI. Trimming cost V 3 bases and J 6 bases, with 11 bases left between them. The CDR3 consists of 14 residues.